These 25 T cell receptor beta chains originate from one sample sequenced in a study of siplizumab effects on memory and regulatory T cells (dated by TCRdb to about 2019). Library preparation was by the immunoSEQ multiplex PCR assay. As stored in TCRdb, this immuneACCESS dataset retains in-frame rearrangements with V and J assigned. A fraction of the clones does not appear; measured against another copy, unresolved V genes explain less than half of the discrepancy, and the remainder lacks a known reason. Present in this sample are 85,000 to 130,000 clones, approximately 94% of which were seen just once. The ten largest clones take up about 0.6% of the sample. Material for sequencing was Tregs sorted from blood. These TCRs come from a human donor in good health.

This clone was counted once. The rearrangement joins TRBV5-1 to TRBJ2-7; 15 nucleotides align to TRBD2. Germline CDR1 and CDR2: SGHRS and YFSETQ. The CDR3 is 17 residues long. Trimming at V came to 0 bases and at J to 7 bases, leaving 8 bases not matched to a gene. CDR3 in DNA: TGCGCCAGCAGCTTGGCAGGACTAGCGGGAGGGCCGGGGGAGCAGTACTTC. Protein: CASSLAGLAGGPGEQYF.

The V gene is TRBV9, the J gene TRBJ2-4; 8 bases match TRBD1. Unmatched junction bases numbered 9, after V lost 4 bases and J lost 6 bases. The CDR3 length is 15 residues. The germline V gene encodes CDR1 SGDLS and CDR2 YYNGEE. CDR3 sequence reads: CASSSSGTGTNIQYF. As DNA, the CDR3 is TGTGCCAGCAGCTCATCCGGGACAGGTACAAACATTCAGTACTTC.

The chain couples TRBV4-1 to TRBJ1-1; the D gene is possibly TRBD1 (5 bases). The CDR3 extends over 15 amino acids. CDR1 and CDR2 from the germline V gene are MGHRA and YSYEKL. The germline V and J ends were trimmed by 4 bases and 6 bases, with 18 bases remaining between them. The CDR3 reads CASSLAGGGYSEAFF. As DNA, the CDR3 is TGCGCCAGCAGCCTAGCCGGGGGTGGGTATTCTGAAGCTTTCTTT.

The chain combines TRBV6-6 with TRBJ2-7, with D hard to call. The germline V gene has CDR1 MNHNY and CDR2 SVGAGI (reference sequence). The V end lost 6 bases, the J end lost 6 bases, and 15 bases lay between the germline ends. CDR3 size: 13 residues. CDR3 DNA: TGTGCCAGCAGCCCCCAACTGTCAGGCGAGCAGTACTTC. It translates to CASSPQLSGEQYF.

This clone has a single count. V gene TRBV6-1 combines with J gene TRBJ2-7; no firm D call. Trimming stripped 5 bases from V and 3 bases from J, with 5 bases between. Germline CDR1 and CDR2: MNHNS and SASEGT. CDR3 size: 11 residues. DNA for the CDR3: TGTGCCAGCAGTTCATACTACGAGCAGTACTTC. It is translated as CASSSYYEQYF.

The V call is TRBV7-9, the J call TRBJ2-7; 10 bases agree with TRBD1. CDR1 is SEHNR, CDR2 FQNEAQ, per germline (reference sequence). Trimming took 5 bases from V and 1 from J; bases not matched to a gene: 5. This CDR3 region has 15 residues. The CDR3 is CASSGRDRGSYEQYF. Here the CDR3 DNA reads TGTGCCAGCAGCGGCCGGGACAGGGGTTCCTACGAGCAGTACTTC. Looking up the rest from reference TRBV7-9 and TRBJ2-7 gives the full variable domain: DTGVSQNPRHKITKRGQNVTFRCDPISEHNRLYWYRQTLGQGPEFLTYFQNEAQLEKSRLLSDRFSAERPKGSFSTLEIQRTEQGDSAMYLCASSGRDRGSYEQYFGPGTRLTVT.

As DNA, the CDR3 is TGCGCCAGCAGCGACAGGGTCAGCTCCTACAATGAGCAGTTCTTC. Translation: CASSDRVSSYNEQFF. The V call is TRBV5-1, the J call TRBJ2-1; TRBD1 matches 7 bases. Germline V CDR1 and CDR2: SGHRS, YFSETQ. CDR3 length: 15 residues. V lost 4 bases, J lost 0 bases, and 4 bases stayed unmatched.

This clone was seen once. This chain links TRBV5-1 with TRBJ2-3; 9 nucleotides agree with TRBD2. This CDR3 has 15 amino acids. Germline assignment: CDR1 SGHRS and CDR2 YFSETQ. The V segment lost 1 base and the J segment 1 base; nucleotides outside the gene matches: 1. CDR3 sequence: CASSLPSGGTDTQYF. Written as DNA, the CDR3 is TGCGCCAGCAGCTTGCCTAGCGGGGGCACAGATACGCAGTATTTT.

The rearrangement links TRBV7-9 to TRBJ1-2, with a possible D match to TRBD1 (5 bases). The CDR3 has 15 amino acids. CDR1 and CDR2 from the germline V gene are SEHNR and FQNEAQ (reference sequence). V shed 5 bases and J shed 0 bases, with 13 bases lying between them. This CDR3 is CASSAQALTNYGYTF. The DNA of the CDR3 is TGTGCCAGCAGCGCACAGGCCCTCACTAACTATGGCTACACCTTC.

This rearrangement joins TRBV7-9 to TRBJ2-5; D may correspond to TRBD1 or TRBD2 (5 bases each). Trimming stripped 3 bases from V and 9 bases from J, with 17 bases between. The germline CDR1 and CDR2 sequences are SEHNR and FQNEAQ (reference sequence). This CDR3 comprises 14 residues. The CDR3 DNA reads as TGTGCCAGCAGCTTTCCCGGGGCCCAGGAGGCCCAGTACTTC. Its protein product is CASSFPGAQEAQYF.

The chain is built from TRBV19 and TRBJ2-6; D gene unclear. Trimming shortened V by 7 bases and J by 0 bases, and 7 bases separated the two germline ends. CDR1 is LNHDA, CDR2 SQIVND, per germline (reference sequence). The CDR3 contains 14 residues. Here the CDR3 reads CASIATSGANVLTF. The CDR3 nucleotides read TGTGCCAGTATAGCCACCTCTGGGGCCAACGTCCTGACTTTC. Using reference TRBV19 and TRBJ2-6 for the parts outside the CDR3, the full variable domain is DGGITQSPKYLFRKEGQNVTLSCEQNLNHDAMYWYRQDPGQGLRLIYYSQIVNDFQKGDIAEGYSVSREKKESFPLTVTSAQKNPTAFYLCASIATSGANVLTFGAGSRLTVL.

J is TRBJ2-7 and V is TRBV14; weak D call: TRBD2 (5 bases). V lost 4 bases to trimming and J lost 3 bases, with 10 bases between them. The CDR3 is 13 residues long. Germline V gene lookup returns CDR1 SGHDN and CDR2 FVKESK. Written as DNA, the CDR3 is TGTGCCAGCAGCCGACATCGGGGCTACGAGCAGTACTTC. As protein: CASSRHRGYEQYF.

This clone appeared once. The chain's CDR3 is CASSLYGPLNYGYTF. The CDR3 DNA is TGTGCCAGCAGCTTGTACGGGCCCCTTAACTATGGCTACACCTTC. The rearrangement links TRBV5-4 to TRBJ1-2; D gene unclear. Germline lookup yields CDR1 SGHNT and CDR2 YYREEE (reference sequence). V lost 1 base, J lost 1 base, and 11 bases lay in between. The length of the CDR3 is 15 residues.

The DNA of the CDR3 is TGTGCCAGCAGCTTGATAGCGAGGGGCCCCACAGATACGCAGTATTTT. Its translation: CASSLIARGPTDTQYF. V and J are TRBV5-4 and TRBJ2-3; possibly TRBD1 or TRBD2 for D (5 bases each). The germline V gene encodes CDR1 SGHNT and CDR2 YYREEE (reference sequence). The CDR3 is 16 amino acids. The V end was cut by 1 base, the J end by 2 bases, with 14 bases between.

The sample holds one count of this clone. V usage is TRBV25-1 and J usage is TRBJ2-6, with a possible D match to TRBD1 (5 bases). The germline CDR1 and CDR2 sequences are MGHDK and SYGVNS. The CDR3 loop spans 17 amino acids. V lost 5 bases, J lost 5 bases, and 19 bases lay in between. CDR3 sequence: CASSHQTGQSRANVLTF. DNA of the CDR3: TGTGCCAGCAGTCACCAAACTGGACAAAGTCGGGCCAACGTCCTGACTTTC.

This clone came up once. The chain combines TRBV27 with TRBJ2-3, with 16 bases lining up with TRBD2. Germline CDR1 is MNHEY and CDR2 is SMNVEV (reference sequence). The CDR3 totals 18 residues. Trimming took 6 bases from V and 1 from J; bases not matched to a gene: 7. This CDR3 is CASRTGLAGGPGTDTQYF. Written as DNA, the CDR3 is TGTGCCAGCAGGACGGGACTAGCGGGAGGGCCTGGCACAGATACGCAGTATTTT.

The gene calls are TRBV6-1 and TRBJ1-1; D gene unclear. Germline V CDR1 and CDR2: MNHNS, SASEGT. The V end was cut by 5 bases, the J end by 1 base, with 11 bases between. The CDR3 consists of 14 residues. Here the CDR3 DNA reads TGTGCCAGCAGTCCCCTAGGGCCGAACACTGAAGCTTTCTTT. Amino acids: CASSPLGPNTEAFF.

Written as DNA, the CDR3 is TGTGCCAGCAGTGTAGAAGGTGGAACCACTGAAGCTTTCTTT. This translates into CASSVEGGTTEAFF. V and J are TRBV6-1 and TRBJ1-1; no reliable D call. Germline V gives CDR1 MNHNS, CDR2 SASEGT. The CDR3 is 14 residues long. V dropped 4 bases and J dropped 4 bases, with 13 bases sitting between them.

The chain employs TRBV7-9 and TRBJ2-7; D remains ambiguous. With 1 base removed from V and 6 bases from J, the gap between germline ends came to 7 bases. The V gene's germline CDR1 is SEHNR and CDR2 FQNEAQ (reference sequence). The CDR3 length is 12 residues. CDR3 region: CASSLGLLEQYF. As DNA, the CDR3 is TGTGCCAGCAGCTTAGGACTCCTCGAGCAGTACTTC. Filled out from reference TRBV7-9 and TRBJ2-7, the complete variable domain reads DTGVSQNPRHKITKRGQNVTFRCDPISEHNRLYWYRQTLGQGPEFLTYFQNEAQLEKSRLLSDRFSAERPKGSFSTLEIQRTEQGDSAMYLCASSLGLLEQYFGPGTRLTVT.

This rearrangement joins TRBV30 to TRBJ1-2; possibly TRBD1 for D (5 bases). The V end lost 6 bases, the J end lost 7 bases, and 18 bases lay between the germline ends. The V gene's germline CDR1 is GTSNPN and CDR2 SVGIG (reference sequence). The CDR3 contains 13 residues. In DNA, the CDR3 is TGTGCCTGCATAAATACTTCAGGGTCTGGCTACACCTTC. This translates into CACINTSGSGYTF.

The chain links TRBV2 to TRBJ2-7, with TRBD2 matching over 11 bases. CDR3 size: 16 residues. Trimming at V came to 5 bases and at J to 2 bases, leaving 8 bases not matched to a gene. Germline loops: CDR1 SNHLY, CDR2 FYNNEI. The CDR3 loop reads CASSRPLAGGPYEQYF. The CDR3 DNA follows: TGTGCCAGCAGTCGTCCTCTAGCGGGAGGCCCCTACGAGCAGTACTTC.

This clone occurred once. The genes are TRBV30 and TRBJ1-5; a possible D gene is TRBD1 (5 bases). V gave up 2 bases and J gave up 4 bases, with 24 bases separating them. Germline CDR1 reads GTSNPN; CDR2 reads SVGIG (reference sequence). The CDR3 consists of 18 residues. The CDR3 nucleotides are TGTGCCTGGAGTCGTGGGGGTTCCGGGAGGATGTTAAATCAGCCCCAGCATTTT. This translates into CAWSRGGSGRMLNQPQHF. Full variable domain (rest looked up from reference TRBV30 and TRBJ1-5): SQTIHQWPATLVQPVGSPLSLECTVEGTSNPNLYWYRQAAGRGLQLLFYSVGIGQISSEVPQNLSASRPQDRQFILSSKKLLLSDSGFYLCAWSRGGSGRMLNQPQHFGDGTRLSIL.

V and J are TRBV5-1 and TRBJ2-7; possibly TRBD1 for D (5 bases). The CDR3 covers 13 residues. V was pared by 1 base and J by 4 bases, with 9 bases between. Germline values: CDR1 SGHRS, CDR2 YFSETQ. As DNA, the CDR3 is TGCGCCAGCAGCTTGAACAGGAAATACGAGCAGTACTTC. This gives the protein CASSLNRKYEQYF.

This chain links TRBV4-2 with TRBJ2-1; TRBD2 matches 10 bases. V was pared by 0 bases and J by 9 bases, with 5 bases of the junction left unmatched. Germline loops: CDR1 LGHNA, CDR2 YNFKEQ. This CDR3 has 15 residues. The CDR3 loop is CASSQDGSSGSEQFF. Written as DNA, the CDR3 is TGTGCCAGCAGCCAAGATGGGTCTAGCGGGAGTGAGCAGTTCTTC.

The CDR3 DNA sequence: TGTGCCAGCAGATCTACCGTTGTTGGGGTCAATGAGCAGTTCTTC. It codes for CASRSTVVGVNEQFF. The genes are TRBV7-3 and TRBJ2-1; D not resolved. The V gene lost 6 bases and the J gene lost 6 bases, with 18 bases spanning the gap. The CDR3 spans 15 residues. From germline, CDR1 is SGHTA and CDR2 FQGTGA. Full variable domain (outside the CDR3, taken from reference TRBV7-3 and TRBJ2-1): GAGVSQTPSNKVTEKGKYVELRCDPISGHTALYWYRQSLGQGPEFLIYFQGTGAADDSGLPNDRFFAVRPEGSVSTLKIQRTERGDSAVYLCASRSTVVGVNEQFFGPGTRLTVL.